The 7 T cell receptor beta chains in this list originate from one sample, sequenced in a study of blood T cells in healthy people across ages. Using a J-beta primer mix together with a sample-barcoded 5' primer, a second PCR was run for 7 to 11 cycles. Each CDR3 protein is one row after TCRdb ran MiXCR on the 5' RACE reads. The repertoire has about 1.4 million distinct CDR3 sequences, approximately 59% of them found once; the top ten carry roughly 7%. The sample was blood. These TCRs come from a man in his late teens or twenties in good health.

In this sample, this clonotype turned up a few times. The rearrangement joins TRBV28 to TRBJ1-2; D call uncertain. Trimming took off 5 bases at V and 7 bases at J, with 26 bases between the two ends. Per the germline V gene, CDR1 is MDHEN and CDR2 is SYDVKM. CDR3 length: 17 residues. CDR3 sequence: CASSLPGSIFTNGGYTF. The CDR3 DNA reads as TGTGCCAGCAGTCTACCGGGTTCCATCTTCACAAATGGTGGCTACACCTTC.

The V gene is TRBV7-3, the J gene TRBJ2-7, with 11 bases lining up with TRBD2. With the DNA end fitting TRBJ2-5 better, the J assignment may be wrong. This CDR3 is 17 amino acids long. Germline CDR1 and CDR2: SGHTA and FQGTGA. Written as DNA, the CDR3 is TGTGCCAGCAGCCCTAGGGGGGGACTAGCGGTCCAAGAGACCCAGTACTTC. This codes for CASSPRGGLAVQETQYF.

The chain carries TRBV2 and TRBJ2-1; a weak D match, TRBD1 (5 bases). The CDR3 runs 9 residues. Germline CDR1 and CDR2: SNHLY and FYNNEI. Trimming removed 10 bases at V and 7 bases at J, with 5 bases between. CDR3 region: CAKGNEQFF. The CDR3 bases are TGTGCCAAGGGGAATGAGCAGTTCTTC.

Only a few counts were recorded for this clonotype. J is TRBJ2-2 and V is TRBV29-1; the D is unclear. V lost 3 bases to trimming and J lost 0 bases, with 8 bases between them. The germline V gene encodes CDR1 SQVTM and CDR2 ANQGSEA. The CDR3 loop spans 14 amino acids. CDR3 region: CSVEEFSNTGELFF. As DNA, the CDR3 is TGCAGCGTTGAGGAATTTTCGAACACCGGGGAGCTGTTTTTT.

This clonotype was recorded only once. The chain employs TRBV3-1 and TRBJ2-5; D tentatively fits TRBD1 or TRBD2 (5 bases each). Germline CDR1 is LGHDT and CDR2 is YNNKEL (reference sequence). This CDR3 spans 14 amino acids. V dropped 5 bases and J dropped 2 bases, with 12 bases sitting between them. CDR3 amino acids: CASSRGAEQETQYF. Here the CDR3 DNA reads TGTGCCAGCAGCAGGGGAGCGGAACAAGAGACCCAGTACTTC.

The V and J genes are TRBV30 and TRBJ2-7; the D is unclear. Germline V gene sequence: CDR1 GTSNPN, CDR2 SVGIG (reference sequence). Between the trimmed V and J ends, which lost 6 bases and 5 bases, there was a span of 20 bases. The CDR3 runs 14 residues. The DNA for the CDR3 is TGTGCCTGCGTCGGAAGGGCCGCTTTCCACGAGCAGTACTTC. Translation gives CACVGRAAFHEQYF.

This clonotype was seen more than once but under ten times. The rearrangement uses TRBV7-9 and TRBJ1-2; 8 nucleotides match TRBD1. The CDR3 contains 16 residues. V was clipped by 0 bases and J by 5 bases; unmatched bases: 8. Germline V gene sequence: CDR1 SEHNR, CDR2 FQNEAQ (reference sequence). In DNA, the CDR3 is TGTGCCAGCAGCTTAGCTGCCGAACAGGGGGTGTATGGCTACACCTTC. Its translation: CASSLAAEQGVYGYTF.